The entry below gives a single T cell receptor beta chain sequence along with its context. In the original analysis: Amplification with reference gene primers provided the estimates of nucleated cell counts. Using immunoSEQ multiplex PCR, the repertoire was profiled, and TCRdb retains in-frame clones only, with some absent. The DNA was the basis for D and trimming; V, J and clone size are from that table. The table records some 60,000 clones, about nine tenths of them present only once. This entry is derived from a study of blood T cell repertoires in COVID-19. Across the whole study: In each case, the material was cDNA or gDNA derived from T cells, B-cell-depleted T cells, or PBMCs.

The CDR3 is 12 residues long. V shed 9 bases and J shed 5 bases, with 10 bases lying between them. Germline loops: CDR1 LGHDT, CDR2 YNNKEL (reference sequence). The sequenced sample was peripheral blood. The source is a man in his forties with acute or convalescent COVID-19. J is TRBJ1-4 and V is TRBV3-1 (or the pseudogene TRBV3-2); no definite D call. In DNA form, the CDR3 reads TGTGCCAGTAAAAGCGAGAATGAAAAACTGTTTTTT. It yields the protein CASKSENEKLFF.